These T cell receptor beta chains were read from a single sample in a study of blood T cell repertoires in COVID-19. The protocol was immunoSEQ multiplex PCR, while the TCRdb copy is restricted to in-frame clones and leaves out a portion. Of 310,000 or so clones in the sample, around 89% were seen once. The sample taken for sequencing was peripheral blood. The receptors stem from a woman in her 50s with active or convalescent COVID-19. Both conserved end residues are part of each CDR3. The D gene is left open where the match is weak. Not all rows give a size; the values are once, few, many and, for expanded clones, a class.

j_gene,v_gene,d_gene,abundance,CDR3nt,CDR3aa
TRBJ1-6,TRBV4-1,NA,NA,TGCGCCAGCAGCCAAGAAAGTCCAGGGGTTCATAATTCACCCCTCCACTTT,CASSQESPGVHNSPLHF
TRBJ2-2,TRBV19,NA,NA,TGTGCCAGTAGTATACATGGCGGAGGATTGACCGGGGAGCTGTTTTTT,CASSIHGGGLTGELFF
TRBJ1-1,TRBV19,TRBD1,NA,TGTGCCAGTAGTCAGGGGGAAGGGGCTGAAGCTTTCTTT,CASSQGEGAEAFF
TRBJ2-1,TRBV6-1,TRBD2,NA,TGTGCCAGCAGTGAGAGCGGGAGCTACAATGAGCAGTTCTTC,CASSESGSYNEQFF
TRBJ2-5,TRBV24-1,TRBD1,NA,TGTGCCACCAGTGATTTTTCAGGGGGCGGTGAGACCCAGTACTTC,CATSDFSGGGETQYF
TRBJ2-2,TRBV19,NA,NA,TGTGCCACTCCTAGCTGGGGGCGCGACAACCGGGGTTCTACCGGGGAGCTGTTTTTT,CATPSWGRDNRGSTGELFF
TRBJ1-3,TRBV6-5,NA,NA,TGTGCCAGCACGGGGGGAAGTTCCGGAAACACCATATATTTT,CASTGGSSGNTIYF
TRBJ2-2,TRBV9,NA,NA,TGTGCCAGCAGCGTGACCGGAGCGGAGGGGGAGCTGTTTTTT,CASSVTGAEGELFF
TRBJ2-6,TRBV19,TRBD1,once,TGTGCCAGTAGTGATGGGACAGGGGCCTCTGGGGCCAACGTCCTGACTTTC,CASSDGTGASGANVLTF
TRBJ2-5,TRBV20-1,NA,NA,TGCAGTGCACAGCACCAAGAGACCCAGTACTTC,CSAQHQETQYF
TRBJ1-2,TRBV7-2,NA,NA,TGTGCCAGCAGCTTAGTCCCAGGGTTCTATGGCTACACCTTC,CASSLVPGFYGYTF
TRBJ2-3,TRBV2,NA,NA,TGTGCCAGCGCCTTGGGGCGGCCTTGGGATACGCAGTATTTT,CASALGRPWDTQYF
TRBJ1-1,TRBV27,NA,many,TGTGCCAGCAGTTTAAACAGGGTGAACACTGAAGCTTTCTTT,CASSLNRVNTEAFF
TRBJ2-3,TRBV7-3,NA,NA,TGTGCCAGCAGCTTAGGTCAAGCGGTGGGCGCAGATACGCAGTATTTT,CASSLGQAVGADTQYF
TRBJ1-2,TRBV5-5,TRBD1,NA,TGTGCCAGCAGCCCGGAGACAGGGCAAGGCTACACCTTC,CASSPETGQGYTF
TRBJ2-2,TRBV3-1/TRBV3-2,NA,NA,TGTGCCAGCAGCCTTCTTTCGGGAATTAACACCGGGGAGCTGTTTTTT,CASSLLSGINTGELFF
TRBJ1-1,TRBV19,NA,NA,TGTGCCAGTAGTATTTCTGACAGGCTGAACACTGAAGCTTTCTTT,CASSISDRLNTEAFF
TRBJ2-7,TRBV28,TRBD2,NA,TGTGCCAGCAGCGGGACTAGCGGGAGGGCCATGCAGTACTTC,CASSGTSGRAMQYF
TRBJ2-1,TRBV19,TRBD1,NA,TGTGCCACCTCGGGACAGGGTGGCCATGAGCAGTTCTTC,CATSGQGGHEQFF
TRBJ2-7,TRBV7-2,NA,once,TGTGCCAGCAGCTCCCCTTACTTC,CASSSPYF
TRBJ1-2,TRBV3-1/TRBV3-2,NA,NA,TGTGCCAGCAGCCAAGCAACCGCAACTTCCTATGGCTACACCTTC,CASSQATATSYGYTF
TRBJ2-2,TRBV4-1,NA,NA,TGCGCCAGCAGCCAATCGCCGGGACACAACACCGGGGAGCTGTTTTTT,CASSQSPGHNTGELFF
TRBJ1-3,TRBV9,NA,NA,TGTGCCAGCAGCGCCGGCGGGATAGGAAACACCATATATTTT,CASSAGGIGNTIYF
TRBJ2-3,TRBV11-3,TRBD1,NA,TGTGCCAGCAGCTCAACCGGGACAGGCGAGAGAGATACGCAGTATTTT,CASSSTGTGERDTQYF
TRBJ2-6,TRBV7-9,NA,NA,TGTGCCAGCAGCTTAGGACAGAGGGGGGCCAACGTCCTGACTTTC,CASSLGQRGANVLTF
TRBJ2-7,TRBV5-1,NA,NA,TGCGCCAGCAGCGTTACAGCCGACATCGTTAAGCCCTACGAGCAGTACTTC,CASSVTADIVKPYEQYF
TRBJ2-5,TRBV4-2,TRBD2,NA,TGTGCCAGCAGCCAAGGACCTAGCGGGAGGGCCACGGAGACCCAGTACTTC,CASSQGPSGRATETQYF
TRBJ2-5,TRBV5-4,TRBD1,NA,TGTGCCAGCAGCACCCCGGGACAGGGAGTCCAAGAGACCCAGTACTTC,CASSTPGQGVQETQYF
TRBJ2-7,TRBV11-2,TRBD1,NA,TGTGCCAGCAGCTTCCGCGCCGGGACAGGGGCCGAGCAGTACTTC,CASSFRAGTGAEQYF
TRBJ1-1,TRBV25-1,TRBD1,NA,TGTGCCAGCAGTGACCGCTCCGGGGACAGGGGTAACACTGAAGCTTTCTTT,CASSDRSGDRGNTEAFF
TRBJ2-6,TRBV5-1,TRBD1,NA,TGCGCCAGCAGCCCCGGGACAGGCGCTGGGGCCAACGTCCTGACTTTC,CASSPGTGAGANVLTF
TRBJ2-7,TRBV27,NA,once,TGTGCCAGCGGAGTCCTAAGCGGAGTCGTAGGCGAGCAGTACTTC,CASGVLSGVVGEQYF
TRBJ2-7,TRBV19,TRBD2,once,TGTGCCAGTAGCCCCACCAGGACTAGCGGGAGTTACGAGCAGTACTTC,CASSPTRTSGSYEQYF
TRBJ2-7,TRBV4-1,NA,NA,TGCGCCAGCAGCTACGGAGCCGAGCAGTACTTC,CASSYGAEQYF
TRBJ1-2,TRBV2,NA,once,TGTGCCAGCAGTGGACAGGTTTATGGCTACACCTTC,CASSGQVYGYTF
TRBJ2-1,TRBV6-2/TRBV6-3,NA,NA,TGTGCCAGCAGCCATGGCGGGTCGGGGTACAATGAGCAGTTCTTC,CASSHGGSGYNEQFF
TRBJ2-3,TRBV6-5,NA,NA,TGTGCCAGCAGGCTAGACAGCACAGATACGCAGTATTTT,CASRLDSTDTQYF
TRBJ2-7,TRBV3-1/TRBV3-2,NA,NA,TGTGCCAGCAGCCAAGAGGAGGAGCAGTACTTC,CASSQEEEQYF
TRBJ2-7,TRBV4-2,NA,NA,TGTGCCAGCAGCCAACGGACAGAAACTACCTACGAGCAGTACTTC,CASSQRTETTYEQYF
TRBJ2-2,TRBV5-1,NA,few,TGCGCCAGCAGCTCGCGAGGATCAGCGAACACCGGGGAGCTGTTTTTT,CASSSRGSANTGELFF
TRBJ1-4,TRBV3-1/TRBV3-2,NA,NA,TGTGCCAGCAGCCAAGATAGCGCAGCTTCACCCAATGAAAAACTGTTTTTT,CASSQDSAASPNEKLFF
TRBJ1-2,TRBV28,NA,NA,TGTGCCAGCAGTTTCAGCAGGAACTATGGCTACACCTTC,CASSFSRNYGYTF
TRBJ2-1,TRBV11-2,TRBD2,NA,TGTGCCAGCAGCACCCCTTCCCGGGGGGAGCGGTTCTTC,CASSTPSRGERFF
TRBJ2-7,TRBV7-2,NA,NA,TGTGCCAGCAGCTCTTCCCGGGGGTCCTACGAGCAGTACTTC,CASSSSRGSYEQYF
TRBJ1-1,TRBV3-1/TRBV3-2,NA,NA,TGTGCCAGCAGCCAAGACAGGTACGCTGAAGCTTTCTTT,CASSQDRYAEAFF
TRBJ1-5,TRBV2,NA,NA,TGTGCCAGCAGTGGGCGCGGGAATCAGCCCCAGCATTTT,CASSGRGNQPQHF
TRBJ1-1,TRBV29-1,TRBD1,NA,TGCAGCGTTCGGGGGACAGGAGGGACTGAAGCTTTCTTT,CSVRGTGGTEAFF
TRBJ2-5,TRBV20-1,TRBD2,NA,TGCAGTGCTAGTGGGACCCCGGGGGGTGGCCAGTACTTC,CSASGTPGGGQYF
TRBJ1-6,TRBV27,NA,NA,TGTGCCAGCAGTTCCGGGACACGGAATTCACCCCTCCACTTT,CASSSGTRNSPLHF
TRBJ2-6,TRBV9,TRBD1,NA,TGTGCCAGCAGCCCACCACAGGGGGGAGCCTCTGTCCTGACTTTC,CASSPPQGGASVLTF
TRBJ1-2,TRBV19,NA,NA,TGTGCCAGTAGTCCGGGACAACTTAACTATGGCTACACCTTC,CASSPGQLNYGYTF
TRBJ1-2,TRBV5-5,TRBD1,NA,TGTGCCAGCAGCCACATACAGGGGGCGCGAGGCTACACCTTC,CASSHIQGARGYTF
TRBJ1-1,TRBV10-3,NA,once,TGTGCCATCAGGGGCTACGAGGGGGACACTGAAGCTTTCTTT,CAIRGYEGDTEAFF